This T cell receptor (beta chain) was identified during a study of shared clonotypes between healthy human individuals. General study results and limits: Incompleteness in sorted-subset sequencing, despite large depth, was shown by rarefaction. With four donors compared, around 5% of naive CD4 clonotypes were shared. Deeper or shallower sequencing was expected to change how clonotypes are shared among donors.

As originally analysed: ImmunoSEQ output lacked quality scores and full-length reads, limiting matched filtering. The table came from immunoSEQ multiplex PCR; TCRdb's copy has only in-frame clones and leaves some out. Clonal size and the V and J genes are those of that table, whereas D and trimming came from the DNA. Of under 1 million clones in the sample, over 90% were seen once. Germline V gene data show CDR1 as SGHVS and CDR2 as FQNEAQ. This CDR3 contains 16 residues. The V end was cut by 5 bases, the J end by 8 bases, with 22 bases between. Terminally differentiated effector memory CD45RA+ cells were excluded from the naive CD8 cells, which were CD45RO-negative and positively selected for CCR7. Comment on this clone: Its antigen is unknown.

The origin of this receptor is a man between 25 and 39 years old in good health. Sequences were obtained from naive CD8+ T cells sorted from blood. The chain carries TRBV7-8 and TRBJ2-1, with D perhaps matching TRBD2 (5 bases). The chain's CDR3 is CASSTHPDAGSDEQFF. Written as DNA, the CDR3 is TGTGCCAGCAGCACCCATCCTGATGCGGGCTCGGATGAGCAGTTCTTC.